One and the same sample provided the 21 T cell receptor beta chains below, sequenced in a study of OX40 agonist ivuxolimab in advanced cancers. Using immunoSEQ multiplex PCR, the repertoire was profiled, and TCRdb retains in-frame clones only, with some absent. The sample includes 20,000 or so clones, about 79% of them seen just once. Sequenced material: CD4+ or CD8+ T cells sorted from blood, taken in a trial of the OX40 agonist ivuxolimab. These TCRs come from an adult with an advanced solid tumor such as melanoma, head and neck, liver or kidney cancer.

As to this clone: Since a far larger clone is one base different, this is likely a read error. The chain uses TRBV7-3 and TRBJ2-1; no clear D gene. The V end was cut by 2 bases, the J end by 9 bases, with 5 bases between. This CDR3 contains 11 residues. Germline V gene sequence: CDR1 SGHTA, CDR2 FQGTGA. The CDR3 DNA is TGTGCCAGCAGCTTAGGCAGTGAGCAGTTCTTC. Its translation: CASSLGSEQFF.

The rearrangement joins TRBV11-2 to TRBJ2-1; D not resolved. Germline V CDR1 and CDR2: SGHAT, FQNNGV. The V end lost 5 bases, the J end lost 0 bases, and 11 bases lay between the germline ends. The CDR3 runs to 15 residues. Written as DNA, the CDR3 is TGTGCCAGCAGCATGCCGTATGACTCCTACAATGAGCAGTTCTTC. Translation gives CASSMPYDSYNEQFF. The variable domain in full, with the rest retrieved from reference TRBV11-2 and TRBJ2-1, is EAGVAQSPRYKIIEKRQSVAFWCNPISGHATLYWYQQILGQGPKLLIQFQNNGVVDDSQLPKDRFSAERLKGVDSTLKIQPAKLEDSAVYLCASSMPYDSYNEQFFGPGTRLTVL.

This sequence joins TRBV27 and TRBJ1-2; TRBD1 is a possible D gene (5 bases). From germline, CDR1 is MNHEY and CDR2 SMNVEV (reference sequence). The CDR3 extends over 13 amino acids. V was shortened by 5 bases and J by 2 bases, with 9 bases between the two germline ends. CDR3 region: CASSPGPNYGYTF. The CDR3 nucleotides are TGTGCCAGCAGTCCGGGACCCAACTATGGCTACACCTTC.

CDR3 amino acids: CASSSMTSPNGELFF. The CDR3 bases are TGTGCCAGCAGCTCCATGACTAGCCCCAACGGGGAGCTGTTTTTT. The V and J genes are TRBV11-2 and TRBJ2-2, with 7 bases identical to TRBD2. The V gene end was trimmed by 4 bases and the J gene end by 7 bases; junction bases not matched to a gene: 9. CDR1 is SGHAT, CDR2 FQNNGV, per germline. CDR3 length: 15 residues.

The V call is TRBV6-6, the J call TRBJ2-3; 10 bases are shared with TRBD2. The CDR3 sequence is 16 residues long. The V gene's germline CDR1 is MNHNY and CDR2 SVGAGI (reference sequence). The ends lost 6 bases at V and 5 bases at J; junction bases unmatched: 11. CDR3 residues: CASRPPSGRELDTQYF. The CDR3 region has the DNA TGTGCCAGCAGACCTCCTAGCGGGAGAGAATTAGATACGCAGTATTTT.

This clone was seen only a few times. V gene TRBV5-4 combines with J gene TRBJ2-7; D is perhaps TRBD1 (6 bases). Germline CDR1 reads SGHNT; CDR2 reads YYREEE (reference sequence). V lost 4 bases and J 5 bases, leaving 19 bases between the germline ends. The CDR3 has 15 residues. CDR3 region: CASSPDRSRIDEQYF. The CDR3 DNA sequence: TGTGCCAGCAGCCCCGACAGGAGCCGGATTGACGAGCAGTACTTC.

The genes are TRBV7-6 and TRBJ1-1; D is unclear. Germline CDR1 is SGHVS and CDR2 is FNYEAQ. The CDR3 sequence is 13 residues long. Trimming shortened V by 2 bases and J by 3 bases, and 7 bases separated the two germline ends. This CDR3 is CASSLLRDTEAFF. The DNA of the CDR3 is TGTGCCAGCAGCTTACTTAGGGACACTGAAGCTTTCTTT. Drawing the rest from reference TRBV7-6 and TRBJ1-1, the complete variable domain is GAGVSQSPRYKVTKRGQDVALRCDPISGHVSLYWYRQALGQGPEFLTYFNYEAQQDKSGLPNDRFSAERPEGSISTLTIQRTEQRDSAMYRCASSLLRDTEAFFGQGTRLTVV.

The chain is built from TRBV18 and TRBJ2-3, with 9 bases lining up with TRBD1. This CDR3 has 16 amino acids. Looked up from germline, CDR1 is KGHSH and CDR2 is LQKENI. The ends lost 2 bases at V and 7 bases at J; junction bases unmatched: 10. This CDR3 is CASSPVGQGSSNTQYF. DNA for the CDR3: TGTGCCAGCTCACCAGTGGGACAGGGATCCTCAAATACGCAGTATTTT. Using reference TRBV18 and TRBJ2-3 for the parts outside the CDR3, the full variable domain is NAGVMQNPRHLVRRRGQEARLRCSPMKGHSHVYWYRQLPEEGLKFMVYLQKENIIDESGMPKERFSAEFPKEGPSILRIQQVVRGDSAAYFCASSPVGQGSSNTQYFGPGTRLTVL.

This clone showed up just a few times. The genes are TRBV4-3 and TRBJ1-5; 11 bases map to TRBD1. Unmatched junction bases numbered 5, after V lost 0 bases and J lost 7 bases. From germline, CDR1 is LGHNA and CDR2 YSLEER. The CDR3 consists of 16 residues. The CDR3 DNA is TGCGCCAGCAGCCAAGATTGGGACAGGGGGGCCCAGCCCCAGCATTTT. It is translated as CASSQDWDRGAQPQHF.

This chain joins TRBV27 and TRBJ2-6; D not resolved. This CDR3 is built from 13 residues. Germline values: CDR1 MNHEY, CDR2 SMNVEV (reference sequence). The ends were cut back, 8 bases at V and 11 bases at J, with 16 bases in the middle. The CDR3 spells CASSSYSLDVLTF. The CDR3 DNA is TGTGCCAGCTCCTCTTACTCCCTCGACGTCCTGACTTTC. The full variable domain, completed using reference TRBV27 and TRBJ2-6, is EAQVTQNPRYLITVTGKKLTVTCSQNMNHEYMSWYRQDPGLGLRQIYYSMNVEVTDKGDVPEGYKVSRKEKRNFPLILESPSPNQTSLYFCASSSYSLDVLTFGAGSRLTVL.

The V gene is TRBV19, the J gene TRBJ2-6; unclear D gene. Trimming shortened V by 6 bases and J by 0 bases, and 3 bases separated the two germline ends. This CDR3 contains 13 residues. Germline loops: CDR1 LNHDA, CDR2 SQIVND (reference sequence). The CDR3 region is CASRASGANVLTF. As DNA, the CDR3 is TGTGCCAGTAGGGCCTCTGGGGCCAACGTCCTGACTTTC.

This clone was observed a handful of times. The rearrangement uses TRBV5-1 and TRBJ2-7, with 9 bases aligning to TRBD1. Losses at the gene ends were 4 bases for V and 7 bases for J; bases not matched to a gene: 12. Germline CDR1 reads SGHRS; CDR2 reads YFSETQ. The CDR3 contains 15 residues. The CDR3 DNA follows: TGCGCCAGCAGCCTAGTCCCGGGACAGGGACGGGAGCAGTACTTC. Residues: CASSLVPGQGREQYF.

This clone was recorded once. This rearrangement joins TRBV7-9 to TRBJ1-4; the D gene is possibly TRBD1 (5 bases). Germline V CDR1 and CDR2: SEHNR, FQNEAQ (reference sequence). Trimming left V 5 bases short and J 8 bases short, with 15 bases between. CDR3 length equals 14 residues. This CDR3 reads CASSPIPGLEKLFF. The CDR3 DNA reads TGTGCCAGCAGCCCGATTCCGGGACTAGAAAAACTGTTTTTT.

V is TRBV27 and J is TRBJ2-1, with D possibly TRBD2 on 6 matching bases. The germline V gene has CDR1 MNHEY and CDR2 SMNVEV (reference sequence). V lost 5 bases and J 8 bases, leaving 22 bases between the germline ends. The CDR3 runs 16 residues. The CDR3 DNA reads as TGTGCCAGCAGTCCACGATGGGGGGAACTCTTGGATGAGCAGTTCTTC. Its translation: CASSPRWGELLDEQFF.

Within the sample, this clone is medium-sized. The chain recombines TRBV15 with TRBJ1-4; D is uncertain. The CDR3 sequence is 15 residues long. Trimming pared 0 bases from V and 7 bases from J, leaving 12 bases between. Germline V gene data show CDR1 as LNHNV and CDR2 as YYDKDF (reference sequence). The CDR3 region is CATSRDRQAAEKLFF. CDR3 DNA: TGTGCCACCAGCAGAGATCGTCAGGCGGCTGAAAAACTGTTTTTT.

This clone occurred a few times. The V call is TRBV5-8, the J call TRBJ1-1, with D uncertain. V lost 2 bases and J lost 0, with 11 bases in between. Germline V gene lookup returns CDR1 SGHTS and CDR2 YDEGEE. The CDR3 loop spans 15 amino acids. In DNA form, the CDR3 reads TGTGCCAGCAGCTTCCGTGCGGGGATGAACACTGAAGCTTTCTTT. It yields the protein CASSFRAGMNTEAFF.

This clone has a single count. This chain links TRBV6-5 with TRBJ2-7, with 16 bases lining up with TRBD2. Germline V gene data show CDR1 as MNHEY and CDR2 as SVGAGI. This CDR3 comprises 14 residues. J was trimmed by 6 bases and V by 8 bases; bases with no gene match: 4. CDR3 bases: TGTGCCAGCCAGGGGACTAGCGGGGGGGGCGAGCAGTACTTC. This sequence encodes CASQGTSGGGEQYF.

The CDR3 DNA follows: TGTGCCAGTGCCCCTACTGACAGGGCCTTCTATGGCTACACCTTC. The encoded protein is CASAPTDRAFYGYTF. This sequence joins TRBV19 and TRBJ1-2, with 7 bases aligning to TRBD1. Germline CDR1 reads LNHDA; CDR2 reads SQIVND (reference sequence). The J segment lost 4 bases and the V segment lost 8 bases, leaving 13 bases of the junction unmatched. This CDR3 is built from 15 residues.

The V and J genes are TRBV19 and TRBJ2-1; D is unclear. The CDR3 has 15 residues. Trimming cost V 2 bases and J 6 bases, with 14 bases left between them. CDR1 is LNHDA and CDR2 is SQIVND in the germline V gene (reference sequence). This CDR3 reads CASSIWFPASNEQFF. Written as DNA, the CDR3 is TGTGCCAGTAGTATATGGTTCCCGGCCTCCAATGAGCAGTTCTTC.

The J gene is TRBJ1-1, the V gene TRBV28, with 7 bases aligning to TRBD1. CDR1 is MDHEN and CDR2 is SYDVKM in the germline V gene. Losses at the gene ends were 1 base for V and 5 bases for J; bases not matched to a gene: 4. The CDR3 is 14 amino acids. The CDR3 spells CASSLFQGGTEAFF. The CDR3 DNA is TGTGCCAGCAGTTTATTTCAGGGGGGGACTGAAGCTTTCTTT. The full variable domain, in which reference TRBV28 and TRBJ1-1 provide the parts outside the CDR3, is DVKVTQSSRYLVKRTGEKVFLECVQDMDHENMFWYRQDPGLGLRLIYFSYDVKMKEKGDIPEGYSVSREKKERFSLILESASTNQTSMYLCASSLFQGGTEAFFGQGTRLTVV.

The CDR3 sequence is CAWSVGSDYEQYF. DNA for the CDR3: TGTGCCTGGAGTGTGGGGTCGGACTACGAGCAGTACTTC. V and J are TRBV30 and TRBJ2-7; D is unresolved. Germline V gene data show CDR1 as GTSNPN and CDR2 as SVGIG (reference sequence). The CDR3 sequence is 13 residues long. V shed 0 bases and J shed 3 bases, with 9 bases lying between them. The whole variable domain, filled in from reference TRBV30 and TRBJ2-7, reads SQTIHQWPATLVQPVGSPLSLECTVEGTSNPNLYWYRQAAGRGLQLLFYSVGIGQISSEVPQNLSASRPQDRQFILSSKKLLLSDSGFYLCAWSVGSDYEQYFGPGTRLTVT.